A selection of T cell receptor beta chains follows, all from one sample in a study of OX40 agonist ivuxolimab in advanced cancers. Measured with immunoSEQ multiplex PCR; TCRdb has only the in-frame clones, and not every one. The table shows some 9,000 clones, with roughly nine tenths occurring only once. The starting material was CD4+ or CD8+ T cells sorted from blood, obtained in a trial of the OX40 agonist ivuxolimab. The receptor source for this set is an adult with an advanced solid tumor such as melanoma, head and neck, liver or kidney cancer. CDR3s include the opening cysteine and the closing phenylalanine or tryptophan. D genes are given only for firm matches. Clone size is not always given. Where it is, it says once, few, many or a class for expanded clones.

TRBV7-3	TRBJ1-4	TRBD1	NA	TGTGCCAGCAGCTTAGTGGACAGGGATGAAAAACTGTTTTTT	CASSLVDRDEKLFF
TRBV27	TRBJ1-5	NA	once	TGTGCCAGCAGGGGGGGACGGAACAATCAGCCCCAGCATTTT	CASRGGRNNQPQHF
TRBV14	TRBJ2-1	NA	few	TGTGCCAGCAGCCCAAGACTGATAACCTACAATGAGCAGTTCTTC	CASSPRLITYNEQFF
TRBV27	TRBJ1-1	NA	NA	TGTGCCAGCAGTTTATGGCCTCCTCAGGCACTGAACACTGAAGCTTTCTTT	CASSLWPPQALNTEAFF
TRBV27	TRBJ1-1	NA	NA	TGTGCCAGCAGTTTCGGGGGAACGGCTGAAGCTTTCTTT	CASSFGGTAEAFF
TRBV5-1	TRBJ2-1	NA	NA	TGCGCCAGCAGCTTGACTGGCAATGAGCAGTTCTTC	CASSLTGNEQFF
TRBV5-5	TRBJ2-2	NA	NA	TGTGCCAGCAGCGGGGACACCCTCGGCGGGGAGCTGTTTTTT	CASSGDTLGGELFF
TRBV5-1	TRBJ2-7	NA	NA	TGCGCCAGCAGGCCGGACAGCTACGAGCAGTACTTC	CASRPDSYEQYF
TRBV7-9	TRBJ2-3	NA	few	TGTGCCTCAGAGTCTAGCCAAATCCCAGATACGCAGTATTTT	CASESSQIPDTQYF
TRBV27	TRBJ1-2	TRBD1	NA	TGTGCCAGCAGCAAAACAGGGGTTAGCTATGGCTACACCTTC	CASSKTGVSYGYTF
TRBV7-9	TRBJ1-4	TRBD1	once	TGTGCCAGCAAGAAGGGACAGGGGTTTGAAAAACTGTTTTTT	CASKKGQGFEKLFF
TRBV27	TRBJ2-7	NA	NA	TGTGCCAGCAGTTTATCGATGGGGACTTCCTCCTACGAGCAGTACTTC	CASSLSMGTSSYEQYF
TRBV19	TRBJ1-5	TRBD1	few	TGTGCCAGTAGTGGAACAGGGGGCGCGAATCAGCCCCAGCATTTT	CASSGTGGANQPQHF
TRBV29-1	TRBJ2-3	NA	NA	TGCAGCGCACGGGGGACCCCAAAGTATACGCAGTATTTT	CSARGTPKYTQYF
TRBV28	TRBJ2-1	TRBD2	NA	TGTGCCAGCACCGTAACCCTAGCGGGGTTTTCCTACAATGAGCAGTTCTTC	CASTVTLAGFSYNEQFF
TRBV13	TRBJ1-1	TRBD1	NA	TGTGCCAGCAGCTCCCCCGGGACAGGGTACACTGAAGCTTTCTTT	CASSSPGTGYTEAFF
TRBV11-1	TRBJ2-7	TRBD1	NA	TGTGCCAGCAGCGCCCTTGGACAGGGGTCCTACGAGCAGTACTTC	CASSALGQGSYEQYF
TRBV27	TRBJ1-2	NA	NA	TGTGCCAGCAGAGAGTTTCCGAACTATGGCTACACCTTC	CASREFPNYGYTF
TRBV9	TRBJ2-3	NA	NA	TGTGCCAGCAGCGTAGCAGGGAGCACAGATACGCAGTATTTT	CASSVAGSTDTQYF
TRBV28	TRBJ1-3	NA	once	TGTGCCAGCAGTCTAAGACCGTGGACCTCTGGAAACACCATATATTTT	CASSLRPWTSGNTIYF
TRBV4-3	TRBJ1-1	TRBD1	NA	TGCGCCAGCAGCCAAGGGGGACAGGGGATCACTGAAGCTTTCTTT	CASSQGGQGITEAFF
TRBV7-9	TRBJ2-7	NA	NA	TGTGCCAGCAGCTTAGAAGGGGACGAGCAGTACTTC	CASSLEGDEQYF
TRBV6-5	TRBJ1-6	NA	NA	TGTGCCAGCAGTTACTCGGGGAGAGATTCACCCCTCCACTTT	CASSYSGRDSPLHF
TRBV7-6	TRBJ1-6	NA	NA	TGTGCCAGCAGCATCAGACAGTCACCCCTCCACTTT	CASSIRQSPLHF
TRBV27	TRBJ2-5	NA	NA	TGTGCCAGCAGTTTAGATCTCCGGAGTGGGGAGACCCAGTACTTC	CASSLDLRSGETQYF
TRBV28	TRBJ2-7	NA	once	TGTGCCAGCAGTTTTGGCACCTCCTACGAGCAGTACTTC	CASSFGTSYEQYF
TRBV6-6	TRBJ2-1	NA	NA	TGTGCCAGCAGTGCGATCAGGGTCCCCTACAATGAGCAGTTCTTC	CASSAIRVPYNEQFF
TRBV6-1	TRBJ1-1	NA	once	TGTGCCAGCAGTGAATTGGTGGGAACTGAAGCTTTCTTT	CASSELVGTEAFF
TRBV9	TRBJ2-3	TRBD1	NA	TGTGCCAGCAGCGTCGTAGGACAGGGTACCGCAGATACGCAGTATTTT	CASSVVGQGTADTQYF
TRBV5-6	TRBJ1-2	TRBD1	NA	TGTGCCAGCAGCTTGGCCCAGGGGGAGATCTATGGCTACACCTTC	CASSLAQGEIYGYTF
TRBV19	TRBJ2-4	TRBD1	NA	TGTGCCAGTAGAAAAATCACAGGGGGTTTGCCGAACATTCAGTACTTC	CASRKITGGLPNIQYF
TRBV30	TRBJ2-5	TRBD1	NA	TGTGCCTGGACCGCCGGGACAGGGAGGACCCAGTACTTC	CAWTAGTGRTQYF
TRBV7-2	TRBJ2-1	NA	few	TGTGCCAGCAGCGGACACAATGAGCAGTTCTTC	CASSGHNEQFF
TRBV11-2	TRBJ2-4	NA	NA	TGTGCCAGCAGCTTAGCTAGACATGGGCATGTTGGCAAAAACATTCAGTACTTC	CASSLARHGHVGKNIQYF
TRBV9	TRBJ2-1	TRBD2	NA	TGTGCCAGCGGGCTAGCGGGTTACAATGAGCAGTTCTTC	CASGLAGYNEQFF
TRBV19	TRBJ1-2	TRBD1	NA	TGTGCCAGTAGTAGGGGACAGATTAACTATGGCTACACCTTC	CASSRGQINYGYTF
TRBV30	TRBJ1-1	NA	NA	TGTGCCCGGAGTGTACAGGGCTGGGACACTGAAGCTTTCTTT	CARSVQGWDTEAFF
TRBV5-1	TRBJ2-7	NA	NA	TGCGCCAGCAGCTTGGAAGGGCCCTACGAGCAGTACTTC	CASSLEGPYEQYF
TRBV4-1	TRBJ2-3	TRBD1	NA	TGCGCCAGCAGCCAAGAGGGGACAGGGGGTGCGTATACGCAGTATTTT	CASSQEGTGGAYTQYF
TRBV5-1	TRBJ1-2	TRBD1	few	TGCGCCAGCAGCTTGACAGGGGGCTCGGGCTACACCTTC	CASSLTGGSGYTF
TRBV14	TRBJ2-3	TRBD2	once	TGTGCCAGCAGCCCATACTACGACCTTAGCGGGAGAATCACAGATACGCAGTATTTT	CASSPYYDLSGRITDTQYF
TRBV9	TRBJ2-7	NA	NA	TGTGCCAGCAGCGGGGCGGTTACCTACGAGCAGTACTTC	CASSGAVTYEQYF
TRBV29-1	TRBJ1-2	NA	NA	TGCAGCGTTGGCACTAACTATGGCTACACCTTC	CSVGTNYGYTF
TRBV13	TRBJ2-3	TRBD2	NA	TGTGCCAGCAGCTTAAAGACGGCAGCGGGGGGCTTTCGCACAGATACGCAGTATTTT	CASSLKTAAGGFRTDTQYF
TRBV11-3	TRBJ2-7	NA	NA	TGTGCCAGCAGCTACCGGGGAGGAGGGTACGAGCAGTACTTC	CASSYRGGGYEQYF
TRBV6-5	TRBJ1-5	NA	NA	TGTGCCAGCAGTTACTGGGGGGACAATCAGCCCCAGCATTTT	CASSYWGDNQPQHF
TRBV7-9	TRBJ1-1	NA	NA	TGTGCCAGCAGCTTAAGTGCGAGTACCAACACTGAAGCTTTCTTT	CASSLSASTNTEAFF
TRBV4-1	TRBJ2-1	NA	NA	TGCGCCAGCAGCCAAGAAGTAGCGGCCTACAATGAGCAGTTCTTC	CASSQEVAAYNEQFF
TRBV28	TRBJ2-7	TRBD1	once	TGTGCCAGCACCCGACAGGGTTCCTCCTACGAGCAGTACTTC	CASTRQGSSYEQYF
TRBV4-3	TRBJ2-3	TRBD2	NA	TGCGCCAGCAGCCAAGACCTGGCTAGCGGGGCAGATACGCAGTATTTT	CASSQDLASGADTQYF
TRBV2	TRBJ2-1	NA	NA	TGTGCCAGCAGGTTGTGGTTGAATGAGCAGTTCTTC	CASRLWLNEQFF
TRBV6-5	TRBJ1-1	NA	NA	TGTGCCAGCAGTTACCAATTCTTGATGAACACTGAAGCTTTCTTT	CASSYQFLMNTEAFF
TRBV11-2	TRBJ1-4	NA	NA	TGTGCCAGCAGCTTATGGGGGGCGGGTGAAAAACTGTTTTTT	CASSLWGAGEKLFF
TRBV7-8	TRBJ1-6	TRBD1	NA	TGTGCCAGCAGGGAACACAGGGGCGGAAATTCACCCCTCCACTTT	CASREHRGGNSPLHF
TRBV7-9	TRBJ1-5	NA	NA	TGTGCCAGCAGCTTGGGCATTGGTGGGCAGCCCCAGCATTTT	CASSLGIGGQPQHF